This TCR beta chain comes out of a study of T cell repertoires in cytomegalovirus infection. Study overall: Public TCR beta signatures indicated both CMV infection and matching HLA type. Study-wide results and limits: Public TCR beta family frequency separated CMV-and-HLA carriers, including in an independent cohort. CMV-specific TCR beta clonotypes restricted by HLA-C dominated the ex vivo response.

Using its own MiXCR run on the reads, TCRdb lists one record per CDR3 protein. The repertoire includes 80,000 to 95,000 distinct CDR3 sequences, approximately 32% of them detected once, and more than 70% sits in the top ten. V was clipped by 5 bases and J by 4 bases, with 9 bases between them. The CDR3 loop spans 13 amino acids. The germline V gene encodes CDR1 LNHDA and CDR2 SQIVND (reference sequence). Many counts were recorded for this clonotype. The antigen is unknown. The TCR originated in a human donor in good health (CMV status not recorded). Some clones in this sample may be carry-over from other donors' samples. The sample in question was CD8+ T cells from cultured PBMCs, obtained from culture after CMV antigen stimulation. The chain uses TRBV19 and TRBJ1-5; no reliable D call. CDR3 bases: TGTGCCAGTAGTGATACGACGAATCAGCCCCAGCATTTT. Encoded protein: CASSDTTNQPQHF.